One and the same sample provided the 30 T cell receptor beta chains below, sequenced in a study of CD8+CD57+ T cells in acquired aplastic anemia. In patients chosen for sequencing, flow cytometry had shown CD8+CD57+ cell expansion. Profiles of TCR beta VDJ and CDR3 were generated from a genomic DNA template. TCRdb reanalysed the reads using MiXCR and keeps one entry per CDR3 protein. This table has some 160,000 distinct CDR3 sequences, roughly 50% appearing once. Sequencing was performed on sorted CD4+, CD8+, or CD8+CD57+ T cells (not recorded which) from PBMCs. Receptors were obtained from a human donor with aplastic anemia.

This chain connects TRBV24-1 to TRBJ2-1; 12 positions agree with TRBD2. The germline gives CDR1 KGHDR, CDR2 SFDVKD. The CDR3 has 15 residues. The V gene end was trimmed by 5 bases and the J gene end by 9 bases; junction bases not matched to a gene: 7. DNA for the CDR3: TGTGCCACCAGTGGCCTGACTAGCGGGGGCACTGAGCAGTTCTTC. Translation gives CATSGLTSGGTEQFF.

This clonotype has ten or more counts. This chain connects TRBV6-1 to TRBJ1-1; D perhaps matches TRBD1 (6 bases). Between the trimmed V and J ends, which lost 7 bases and 1 base, there was a span of 19 bases. The V gene's germline CDR1 is MNHNS and CDR2 SASEGT. The CDR3 loop spans 16 amino acids. Here the CDR3 reads CASIQTGTGANTEAFF. The DNA of the CDR3 is TGTGCCAGCATTCAAACGGGGACGGGGGCGAACACTGAAGCTTTCTTT.

V and J are TRBV7-6 and TRBJ2-5; TRBD2 matches 11 bases. The CDR3 consists of 16 residues. Per the germline V gene, CDR1 is SGHVS and CDR2 is FNYEAQ. V was clipped by 5 bases and J by 7 bases; unmatched bases: 12. The CDR3 is CASSHQTSGVEGTQYF. CDR3 DNA sequence: TGTGCCAGCAGCCACCAGACTAGCGGGGTGGAAGGGACCCAGTACTTC.

V usage is TRBV12-3 or TRBV12-4 and J usage is TRBJ2-7; D is unclear. The CDR3 runs to 12 residues. V lost 2 bases to trimming and J lost 9 bases, with 11 bases between them. CDR3 coding DNA: TGTGCCAGCAGTTTAAGAATGTGGAGGCAGTACTTC. Amino acids: CASSLRMWRQYF.

This clonotype has at least ten counts. This rearrangement joins TRBV2 to TRBJ1-1; D is ambiguous. Germline V lookup: CDR1 SNHLY, CDR2 FYNNEI. The CDR3 extends over 12 amino acids. Between the trimmed V and J ends, which lost 4 bases and 6 bases, there was a span of 9 bases. This chain's CDR3 is CASSGDNPEAFF. CDR3 DNA sequence: TGTGCCAGCAGTGGTGACAACCCTGAAGCTTTCTTT. The full variable domain, with the rest looked up from reference TRBV2 and TRBJ1-1, is EPEVTQTPSHQVTQMGQEVILRCVPISNHLYFYWYRQILGQKVEFLVSFYNNEISEKSEIFDDQFSVERPDGSNFTLKIRSTKLEDSAMYFCASSGDNPEAFFGQGTRLTVV.

This clonotype has ten or more counts. This chain connects TRBV29-1 to TRBJ2-7; the match to TRBD2 covers 7 bases. The CDR3 is 13 amino acids. With 4 bases clipped from V and 0 bases from J, the junction kept 3 bases outside the gene matches. Germline assignment: CDR1 SQVTM and CDR2 ANQGSEA. The chain's CDR3 is CSVVGGSSYEQYF. As DNA, the CDR3 is TGCAGCGTTGTCGGGGGGTCCTCCTACGAGCAGTACTTC.

The chain employs TRBV4-3 and TRBJ2-2, with 10 bases lining up with TRBD2. The CDR3 is 17 residues long. Trimming cost V 3 bases and J 0 bases; bases outside gene matches: 4. Germline values: CDR1 LGHNA, CDR2 YSLEER. The CDR3 sequence is CASSQQLAGTNTGELFF. CDR3 in DNA: TGCGCCAGCAGCCAGCAACTAGCGGGGACGAACACCGGGGAGCTGTTTTTT.

V gene TRBV24-1 combines with J gene TRBJ2-2, with D unresolved. The V and J ends lost 2 bases and 2 bases respectively, with 8 bases between them. Germline V gene sequence: CDR1 KGHDR, CDR2 SFDVKD. CDR3 length: 15 residues. The CDR3 coding sequence is TGTGCCACCAGTGATTCCGGGCTTAACACCGGGGAGCTGTTTTTT. Translating it yields CATSDSGLNTGELFF.

The rearrangement joins TRBV10-1 to TRBJ2-2; D is undetermined. Germline loops: CDR1 WNHNN, CDR2 SYGVQD (reference sequence). The length of the CDR3 is 15 residues. The V gene lost 0 bases and the J gene lost 3 bases, with 8 bases spanning the gap. CDR3 DNA: TGCGCCAGCAGTGAGTCCAGGTTCCACACCGGGGAGCTGTTTTTT. It yields the protein CASSESRFHTGELFF.

The V call is TRBV10-3, the J call TRBJ1-2; TRBD1 is a possible D gene (5 bases). Looked up from germline, CDR1 is ENHRY and CDR2 is SYGVKD. This CDR3 has 14 amino acids. The germline V and J ends were trimmed by 7 bases and 4 bases, with 16 bases remaining between them. This CDR3 is CAITELGDSYGYTF. Written as DNA, the CDR3 is TGTGCCATCACCGAGTTGGGGGATTCCTATGGCTACACCTTC.

This sequence joins TRBV2 and TRBJ1-1, with D possibly matching TRBD1 (5 bases). V lost 6 bases and J lost 5, with 13 bases in between. CDR3 length: 13 residues. Germline CDR1 reads SNHLY; CDR2 reads FYNNEI. CDR3 in DNA: TGTGCCAGCAGGTCCTTTGGGGGAACTGAAGCTTTCTTT. It specifies CASRSFGGTEAFF.

This clonotype has only one observation. The rearrangement links TRBV5-1 to TRBJ2-3; no clear D. V shed 4 bases and J shed 0 bases, with 9 bases lying between them. This CDR3 has 14 amino acids. CDR1 and CDR2 from the germline V gene are SGHRS and YFSETQ. CDR3 DNA sequence: TGCGCCAGCAGCCTGGACGGAAGCACAGATACGCAGTATTTT. Protein: CASSLDGSTDTQYF.

This rearrangement joins TRBV9 to TRBJ2-3; TRBD1 matches at 7 bases. Trimming took 4 bases from V and 3 from J; bases not matched to a gene: 11. Germline CDR1 SGDLS, CDR2 YYNGEE. This CDR3 comprises 16 residues. The CDR3, as DNA: TGTGCCAGCAGCTTTAGTGTGGCAGGGGGAACAGATACGCAGTATTTT. Translating it yields CASSFSVAGGTDTQYF.

The chain couples TRBV7-9 to TRBJ1-4; 8 positions match TRBD1. CDR1 is SEHNR, CDR2 FQNEAQ, per germline (reference sequence). V was pared by 1 base and J by 8 bases, with 6 bases of the junction left unmatched. This CDR3 is built from 15 residues. The CDR3 loop reads CASSLDGTGGEKLFF. In DNA, the CDR3 is TGTGCCAGCAGCTTAGACGGCACAGGGGGGGAAAAACTGTTTTTT.

This sequence joins TRBV7-2 and TRBJ2-7, with D perhaps matching TRBD2 (5 bases). Per germline, CDR1 SGHTA and CDR2 FQGNSA. V lost 1 base and J lost 7, with 14 bases in between. The CDR3 loop spans 14 amino acids. The CDR3 DNA reads TGTGCCAGCAGCTTAGATGGTACGGGAAGGGAGCAGTACTTC. Translating gives CASSLDGTGREQYF.

The gene calls are TRBV20-1 and TRBJ1-2; 7 bases match TRBD1. Trimming cost V 5 bases and J 4 bases; bases outside gene matches: 4. The CDR3 is 12 amino acids. Germline V gene data show CDR1 as DFQATT and CDR2 as SNEGSKA (reference sequence). Written as DNA, the CDR3 is TGCAGTGCTTTACAGGGGACCTATGGCTACACCTTC. This gives the protein CSALQGTYGYTF.

This clonotype came up a few times. This rearrangement joins TRBV2 to TRBJ1-6; no reliable D call. Trimming cost V 7 bases and J 10 bases, with 14 bases left between them. This CDR3 is built from 13 residues. The V gene's germline CDR1 is SNHLY and CDR2 FYNNEI. Here the CDR3 DNA reads TGTGCCAGCATGTTCCAGGCTCGATCACCCCTCCACTTT. Its protein product is CASMFQARSPLHF.

The genes are TRBV24-1 and TRBJ1-5, with TRBD1 as a possible D gene (6 bases). The CDR3 consists of 15 residues. V lost 4 bases, J lost 8 bases, and 17 bases lay in between. CDR1 and CDR2 (germline): KGHDR, SFDVKD. CDR3 sequence (DNA): TGTGCCACCAGTGAGCTCGGACAGAAGTGGAAGCCCCAGCATTTT. This translates into CATSELGQKWKPQHF.

V usage is TRBV24-1 and J usage is TRBJ1-5, with D hard to call. The V gene's germline CDR1 is KGHDR and CDR2 SFDVKD. The V end was cut by 1 base, the J end by 9 bases, with 6 bases between. CDR3 length equals 12 residues. CDR3: CATSDFSGPQHF. CDR3 bases: TGTGCCACCAGTGATTTCTCGGGGCCCCAGCATTTT.

J is TRBJ1-6 and V is TRBV10-1; TRBD1 is a possible D gene (5 bases). The CDR3 sequence is 15 residues long. V shed 3 bases and J shed 10 bases, with 16 bases lying between them. From germline, CDR1 is WNHNN and CDR2 SYGVQD (reference sequence). Here the CDR3 DNA reads TGCGCCAGCAGTGACTCCGGGGGGTTCGAATCACCCCTCCACTTT. It is translated as CASSDSGGFESPLHF.

This chain connects TRBV30 to TRBJ1-4, with D possibly matching TRBD1 (5 bases). Between the trimmed V and J ends, which lost 4 bases and 5 bases, there was a span of 14 bases. This CDR3 comprises 14 residues. Germline-derived CDR1 and CDR2 are GTSNPN and SVGIG (reference sequence). CDR3 sequence: CAWNSVGLNEKLFF. In DNA form, the CDR3 reads TGTGCCTGGAACTCCGTGGGGCTGAATGAAAAACTGTTTTTT.

This clonotype was detected once. The rearrangement uses TRBV5-4 and TRBJ2-7, with a possible D match to TRBD2 (7 bases). The V gene lost 0 bases and the J gene lost 5 bases, with 12 bases spanning the gap. The CDR3 is 14 residues long. Per germline, CDR1 SGHNT and CDR2 YYREEE (reference sequence). The CDR3 spells CASSLGGGADEQYF. The CDR3 region has the DNA TGTGCCAGCAGCTTGGGTGGGGGGGCCGACGAGCAGTACTTC.

This clonotype was observed a handful of times. This rearrangement joins TRBV27 to TRBJ2-7, with a tentative D call TRBD2 (5 bases). The germline gives CDR1 MNHEY, CDR2 SMNVEV (reference sequence). The V and J ends lost 5 bases and 4 bases respectively, with 18 bases between them. This CDR3 is built from 15 residues. The CDR3 sequence: CASSPSGAQAYEQYF. In DNA, the CDR3 is TGTGCCAGCAGTCCGAGCGGAGCCCAGGCGTACGAGCAGTACTTC.

This clonotype has at least ten counts. The chain combines TRBV2 with TRBJ2-1; D is ambiguous. The ends were cut back, 3 bases at V and 10 bases at J, with 13 bases in the middle. The germline gives CDR1 SNHLY, CDR2 FYNNEI. CDR3 length: 13 residues. CDR3 in DNA: TGTGCCAGCAGTGATGGGCCTGCTTACGAGCAGTTCTTC. It is translated as CASSDGPAYEQFF.

This clonotype appeared many times. The V call is TRBV2, the J call TRBJ2-3, with 12 positions matching TRBD2. The CDR3 runs to 16 residues. V was clipped by 5 bases and J by 5 bases; unmatched bases: 8. CDR1 SNHLY and CDR2 FYNNEI come from the germline V gene. The CDR3 bases are TGTGCCAGCAGTTTCTCTAGCGGGAGGGCCCAAGATACGCAGTATTTT. Its translation: CASSFSSGRAQDTQYF.

This chain uses TRBV20-1 with TRBJ1-6, with a tentative D call TRBD1 (5 bases). Germline loops: CDR1 DFQATT, CDR2 SNEGSKA (reference sequence). The V and J ends lost 2 bases and 9 bases respectively, with 14 bases between them. The CDR3 is 14 residues long. CDR3 nucleotides: TGCAGTGCTAGATCCCAGGGTCCCATTTCACCCCTCCACTTT. Translated: CSARSQGPISPLHF.

This clonotype showed up many times. The chain combines TRBV2 with TRBJ1-5; TRBD1 agrees at 7 bases. The germline V gene encodes CDR1 SNHLY and CDR2 FYNNEI. Germline trimming cut 5 bases from V and 3 bases from J; bases unmatched to any gene: 4. The CDR3 runs to 14 residues. Here the CDR3 DNA reads TGTGCCAGCAGTTTAGACAGGGCCAATCAGCCCCAGCATTTT. This codes for CASSLDRANQPQHF.

This clonotype came up many times. The V and J genes are TRBV7-8 and TRBJ2-5; D uncertain. Per germline, CDR1 SGHVS and CDR2 FQNEAQ. The CDR3 is made up of 14 amino acids. V was trimmed by 3 bases and J by 4 bases, leaving 12 bases between them. The CDR3 bases are TGTGCCAGCAGCTTTGGTATTGGTGGAGAGACCCAGTACTTC. It codes for CASSFGIGGETQYF.

V gene TRBV6-1 combines with J gene TRBJ1-3; the D gene is possibly TRBD1 (5 bases). Germline V gene lookup returns CDR1 MNHNS and CDR2 SASEGT. This CDR3 contains 13 residues. V dropped 8 bases and J dropped 3 bases, with 11 bases sitting between them. The CDR3 sequence: CASLGGIGNTIYF. As DNA, the CDR3 is TGTGCCAGCCTTGGGGGGATTGGAAACACCATATATTTT.

This clonotype was detected many times. This sequence joins TRBV20-1 and TRBJ2-7; TRBD2 is a possible D gene (6 bases). The germline V and J ends were trimmed by 1 base and 2 bases, with 9 bases remaining between them. Germline V gene lookup returns CDR1 DFQATT and CDR2 SNEGSKA (reference sequence). CDR3 length: 13 amino acids. CDR3 sequence: CSARAGTAYEQYF. The CDR3 nucleotides are TGCAGTGCTAGAGCCGGGACTGCCTACGAGCAGTACTTC.